Listed here are 19 T cell receptor beta chains from one sample, sequenced in a study of control samples from healthy donors and cancer patients. Profiling relied on immunoSEQ multiplex PCR, and the TCRdb table lists in-frame clones only, not all of them. This sample has around 190,000 clones, with 90% found just once. The sequencing sample was made of blood. The receptors were gathered from a woman aged 45-65 years in good health.

The CDR3 region is CATSETGRLVTQYF. CDR3 DNA sequence: TGTGCCACCAGTGAAACAGGGAGATTGGTGACCCAGTACTTC. This chain links TRBV24-1 with TRBJ2-5, with D perhaps TRBD1 (6 bases). The CDR3 loop spans 14 amino acids. Germline V lookup: CDR1 KGHDR, CDR2 SFDVKD. V gave up 4 bases and J gave up 7 bases, with 15 bases separating them.

The gene calls are TRBV28 and TRBJ2-3; D not certain. The germline CDR1 and CDR2 sequences are MDHEN and SYDVKM. This CDR3 has 16 amino acids. V gave up 5 bases and J gave up 1 base, with 16 bases separating them. The CDR3 nucleotides are TGTGCCAGCAGTACCCGACAACGGCGAGGCACAGATACGCAGTATTTT. Its translation: CASSTRQRRGTDTQYF.

This chain connects TRBV10-3 to TRBJ1-2; a possible D gene is TRBD1 (5 bases). Trimming removed 0 bases at V and 7 bases at J, with 6 bases between. In germline, CDR1 is ENHRY, CDR2 SYGVKD. CDR3 length equals 12 residues. The CDR3 is CAISESGVGYTF. The CDR3 DNA sequence: TGTGCCATCAGTGAGTCGGGGGTTGGCTACACCTTC.

The V gene is TRBV9, the J gene TRBJ2-7, with 7 bases fitting TRBD2. CDR3 size: 13 residues. Germline V gives CDR1 SGDLS, CDR2 YYNGEE. Trimming removed 0 bases from V and 5 bases from J; junction bases left unmatched: 2. The chain's CDR3 is CASSVVGGDEQYF. The CDR3, as DNA: TGTGCCAGCAGCGTAGTGGGGGGGGACGAGCAGTACTTC.

A few counts support this clone. The gene calls are TRBV19 and TRBJ1-6, with TRBD1 identical over 9 bases. The CDR3 length is 15 residues. V gave up 6 bases and J gave up 8 bases; unmatched junction bases: 8. Germline CDR1 reads LNHDA; CDR2 reads SQIVND (reference sequence). CDR3 in DNA: TGTGCCAGTAGCCGCGAGGACAGGGGATATTCACCCCTCCACTTT. It translates to CASSREDRGYSPLHF.

The chain combines TRBV5-1 with TRBJ1-5, with 8 bases identical to TRBD1. V was pared by 4 bases and J by 5 bases, with 2 bases of the junction left unmatched. The CDR3 runs to 13 residues. CDR1 SGHRS and CDR2 YFSETQ come from the germline V gene. This CDR3 reads CASSTDRDQPQHF. In DNA form, the CDR3 reads TGCGCCAGCAGCACGGACAGGGATCAGCCCCAGCATTTT.

The rearrangement uses TRBV7-2 and TRBJ2-7, with 7 nucleotides matching TRBD1. The germline gives CDR1 SGHTA, CDR2 FQGNSA. The CDR3 runs 13 residues. V dropped 4 bases and J dropped 4; count of bases not matched to a gene: 4. Written as DNA, the CDR3 is TGTGCCAGCAGCTCCTACAGGGGATACGAGCAGTACTTC. It yields the protein CASSSYRGYEQYF. The variable domain in full, with the rest retrieved from reference TRBV7-2 and TRBJ2-7, is GAGVSQSPSNKVTEKGKDVELRCDPISGHTALYWYRQSLGQGLEFLIYFQGNSAPDKSGLPSDRFSAERTGGSVSTLTIQRTQQEDSAVYLCASSSYRGYEQYFGPGTRLTVT.

V usage is TRBV28 and J usage is TRBJ2-3; TRBD1 or TRBD2 may be the D gene (5 bases each). Trimming shortened V by 4 bases and J by 2 bases, and 10 bases separated the two germline ends. CDR3 size: 14 residues. Germline V CDR1 and CDR2: MDHEN, SYDVKM. The CDR3 protein is CASSSGPLTDTQYF. DNA for the CDR3: TGTGCCAGCAGTTCGGGACCACTCACAGATACGCAGTATTTT.

The chain combines TRBV28 with TRBJ2-2, with D possibly matching TRBD2 (6 bases). V lost 5 bases and J 4 bases, leaving 11 bases between the germline ends. CDR1 is MDHEN and CDR2 is SYDVKM in the germline V gene. The CDR3 runs 14 residues. CDR3 nucleotide sequence: TGTGCCAGCAGTCCGGACTATTCCACCGGGGAGCTGTTTTTT. This translates into CASSPDYSTGELFF.

V is TRBV6-2 or TRBV6-3 and J is TRBJ1-2; 8 bases are shared with TRBD1. The CDR3 consists of 15 residues. Germline loops: CDR1 MNHEY, CDR2 SVGEGT. V dropped 0 bases and J dropped 5; count of bases not matched to a gene: 5. The chain's CDR3 is CASSYSGQGRYGYTF. CDR3 bases: TGTGCCAGCAGTTACTCTGGACAGGGAAGGTATGGCTACACCTTC.

This rearrangement joins TRBV6-6 to TRBJ1-5, with D hard to call. The CDR3 totals 14 residues. Germline V lookup: CDR1 MNHNY, CDR2 SVGAGI (reference sequence). The V end lost 4 bases, the J end lost 5 bases, and 12 bases lay between the germline ends. CDR3 DNA sequence: TGTGCCAGCAGTTCCCCCTCGCCTGATCAGCCCCAGCATTTT. As protein: CASSSPSPDQPQHF.

The chain is built from TRBV6-6 and TRBJ1-6, with D hard to call. CDR3 length: 15 amino acids. The V end was cut by 1 base, the J end by 10 bases, with 14 bases between. From germline, CDR1 is MNHNY and CDR2 SVGAGI (reference sequence). The DNA for the CDR3 is TGTGCCAGCAGTTACTTGACGGCGACGGGGTCACCCCTCCACTTT. This codes for CASSYLTATGSPLHF.

CDR3: CASTPGSYGYTF. As DNA, the CDR3 is TGTGCCAGCACCCCGGGTTCCTATGGCTACACCTTC. This chain links TRBV6-2 or TRBV6-3 with TRBJ1-2; no reliable D call. CDR1 and CDR2 from the germline V gene are MNHEY and SVGEGT. V lost 7 bases to trimming and J lost 4 bases, with 10 bases between them. The CDR3 extends over 12 amino acids.

This chain connects TRBV30 to TRBJ2-1; no reliable D call. Germline V gene data show CDR1 as GTSNPN and CDR2 as SVGIG (reference sequence). The CDR3 runs 15 residues. The V end was cut by 2 bases, the J end by 8 bases, with 19 bases between. CDR3 in amino acids: CAWSFPGPQGDEQFF. CDR3 nucleotide sequence: TGTGCCTGGAGTTTCCCGGGCCCCCAAGGCGATGAGCAGTTCTTC. The full variable domain, in which reference TRBV30 and TRBJ2-1 provide the parts outside the CDR3, is SQTIHQWPATLVQPVGSPLSLECTVEGTSNPNLYWYRQAAGRGLQLLFYSVGIGQISSEVPQNLSASRPQDRQFILSSKKLLLSDSGFYLCAWSFPGPQGDEQFFGPGTRLTVL.

The V call is TRBV28, the J call TRBJ1-2; D unresolved. The CDR3 sequence is 15 residues long. Trimming cost V 6 bases and J 2 bases, with 16 bases left between them. Germline V gives CDR1 MDHEN, CDR2 SYDVKM. DNA of the CDR3: TGTGCCAGCAGCGTTTGGAGTAGTCCCAACTATGGCTACACCTTC. The encoded protein is CASSVWSSPNYGYTF.

Written as DNA, the CDR3 is TGTGCCAGCAGGTCCGAGTATAATTCACCCCTCCACTTT. Its protein is CASRSEYNSPLHF. V gene TRBV12-3 or TRBV12-4 combines with J gene TRBJ1-6, with D unclear. The CDR3 loop spans 13 amino acids. V lost 6 bases and J 4 bases, leaving 7 bases between the germline ends.

In its sample, this clone was seen once. The V and J genes are TRBV28 and TRBJ2-6; D possibly uses TRBD1 or TRBD2 (5 bases each). CDR3 size: 15 residues. CDR1 and CDR2 from the germline V gene are MDHEN and SYDVKM. Trimming pared 3 bases from V and 4 bases from J, leaving 10 bases between. The CDR3 DNA follows: TGTGCCAGCAGTTTCGAGGGACCGGGGGCCAACGTCCTGACTTTC. This codes for CASSFEGPGANVLTF.

CDR3 nucleotides: TGTGCCAGCAGCCCAGCGGGACTAACTATGGAGCTGTTTTTT. Translation: CASSPAGLTMELFF. The chain uses TRBV3-1 (or the pseudogene TRBV3-2) and TRBJ2-2; 7 bases map to TRBD2. The CDR3 is made up of 14 amino acids. V trimming: 4 bases; J trimming: 10 bases; junction bases outside the gene matches: 9. From germline, CDR1 is LGHDT and CDR2 YNNKEL (reference sequence).

There are a few counts of this clone. The rearrangement links TRBV6-2 or TRBV6-3 to TRBJ2-7, with 8 bases fitting TRBD1. V lost 6 bases to trimming and J lost 2 bases; unmatched junction nucleotides: 21. The CDR3 is made up of 19 amino acids. Germline lookup yields CDR1 MNHEY and CDR2 SVGEGT. CDR3: CASSAPERLGQGSAYEQYF. CDR3 bases: TGTGCCAGCAGCGCACCAGAGAGACTTGGACAGGGAAGCGCCTACGAGCAGTACTTC.